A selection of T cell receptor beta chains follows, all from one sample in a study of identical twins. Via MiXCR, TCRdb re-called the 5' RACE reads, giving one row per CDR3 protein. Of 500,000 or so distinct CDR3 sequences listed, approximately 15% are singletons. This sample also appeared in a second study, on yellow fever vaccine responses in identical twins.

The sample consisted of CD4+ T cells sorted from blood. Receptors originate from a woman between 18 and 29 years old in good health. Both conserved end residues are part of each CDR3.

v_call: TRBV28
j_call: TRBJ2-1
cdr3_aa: CASGRVYNEQFF

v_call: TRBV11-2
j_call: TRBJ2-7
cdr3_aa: CASSSSGAVSYEQYF

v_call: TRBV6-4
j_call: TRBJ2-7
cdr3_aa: CASSYSVGYEQYF

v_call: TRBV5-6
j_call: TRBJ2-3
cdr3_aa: CASSWGQSQRTDTQYF

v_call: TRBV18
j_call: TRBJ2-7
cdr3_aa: CASSGGILLYEQYF

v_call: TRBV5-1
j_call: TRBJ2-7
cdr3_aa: CASSLEQIYEQYF

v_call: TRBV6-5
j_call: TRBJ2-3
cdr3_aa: CASSSLGARTDTQYF

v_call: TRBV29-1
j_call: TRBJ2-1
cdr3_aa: CSVGWTARGMVNEQFF

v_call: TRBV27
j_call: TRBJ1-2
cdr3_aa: CASRLQGAGGYTF

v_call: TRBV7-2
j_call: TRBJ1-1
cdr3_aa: CASSPPRGEAFF

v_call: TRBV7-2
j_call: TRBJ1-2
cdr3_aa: CASSFTDYGYTF

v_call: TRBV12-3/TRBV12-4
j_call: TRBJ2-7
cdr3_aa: CASSLRGGEQYF

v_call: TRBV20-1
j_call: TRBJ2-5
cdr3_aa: CSARDTRTTQETQYF

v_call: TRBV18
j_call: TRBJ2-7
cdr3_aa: CASSRGGKLEQYF

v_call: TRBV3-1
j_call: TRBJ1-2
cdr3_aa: CASRQGEGYTF

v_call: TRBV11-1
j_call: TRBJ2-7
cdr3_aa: CASSLMTSGGTSYEQYF

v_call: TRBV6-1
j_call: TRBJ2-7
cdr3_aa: CASRWTVLTSSYEQYF

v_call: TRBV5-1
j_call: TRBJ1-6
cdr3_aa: CASSLVGGPNSPLHF

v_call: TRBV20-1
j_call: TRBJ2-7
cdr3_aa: CSAPSGLREQYF

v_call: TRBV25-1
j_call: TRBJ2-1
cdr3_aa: CASSDSPRLVGNEQFF

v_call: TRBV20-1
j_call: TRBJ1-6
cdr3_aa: CSARDQGGSNSPLHF

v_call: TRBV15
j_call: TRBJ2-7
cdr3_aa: CATSTVPGTSGNYEQYF

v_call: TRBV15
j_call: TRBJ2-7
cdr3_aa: CATSRDARELEQYF

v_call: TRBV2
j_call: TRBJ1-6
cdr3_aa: CASSEVAGGSPLHF

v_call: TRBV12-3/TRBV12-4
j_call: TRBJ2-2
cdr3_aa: CASSMGGRGRLGELFF

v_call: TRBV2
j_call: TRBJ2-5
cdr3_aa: CASSTAGGLVETQYF

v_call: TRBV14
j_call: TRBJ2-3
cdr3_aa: CASSQARDYRTDTQYF

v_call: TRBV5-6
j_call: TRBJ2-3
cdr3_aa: CASSPYVVADTQYF

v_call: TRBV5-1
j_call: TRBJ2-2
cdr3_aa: CASSLEGRLNTGELFF

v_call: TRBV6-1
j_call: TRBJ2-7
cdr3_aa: CASRVGGSGDYEQYF

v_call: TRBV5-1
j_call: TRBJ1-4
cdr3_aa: CASSRGTGGDNEKLFF

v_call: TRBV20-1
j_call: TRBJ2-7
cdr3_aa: CSAIQGRGSYEQYF

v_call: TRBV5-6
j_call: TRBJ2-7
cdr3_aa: CASSLLQGAEHEQYF

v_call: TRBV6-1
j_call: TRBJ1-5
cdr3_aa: CASRPGLTNQPQHF

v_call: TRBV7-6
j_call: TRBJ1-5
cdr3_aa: CASSPRGQGAIQPQHF

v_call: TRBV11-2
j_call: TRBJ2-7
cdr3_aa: CASSSSSGRNEQYF

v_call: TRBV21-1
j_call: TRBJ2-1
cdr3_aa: CASRGGSLEFF

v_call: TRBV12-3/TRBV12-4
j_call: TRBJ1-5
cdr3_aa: CASSFRGDQPQHF

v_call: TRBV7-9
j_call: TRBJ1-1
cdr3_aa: CASSLVSQVNTEAFF

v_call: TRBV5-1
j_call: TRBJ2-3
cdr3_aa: CASSLGPQGSGSTDTQYF

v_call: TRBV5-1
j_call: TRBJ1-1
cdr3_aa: CASSSNQGTEAFF

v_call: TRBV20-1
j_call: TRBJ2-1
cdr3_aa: CSARLAPASGGTYNEQFF

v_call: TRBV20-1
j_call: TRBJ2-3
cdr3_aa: CSARDRRGSLDTQYF

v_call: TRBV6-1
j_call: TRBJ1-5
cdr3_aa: CASSDRQRGNQPQHF

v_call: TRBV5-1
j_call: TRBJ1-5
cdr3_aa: CASSLNRDYSNQPQHF

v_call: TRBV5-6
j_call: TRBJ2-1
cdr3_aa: CASSYPGQGSHEQFF